What follows are 27 T cell receptor beta chains derived from one specimen sequenced in a study of regulatory T cells in long-lasting Graves disease. Sample time point: newly diagnosed GD, antithyroid drugs for less than 3 months. After RNA was extracted from PBMCs, the TCR library was made from it. Both iRepertoire HTBI primers and Arm-PCR of CDR3 regions were used to build the TCR beta libraries. Using its own MiXCR run on the multiplex PCR reads, TCRdb lists one record per CDR3 protein. The sample consists of fewer than 350,000 distinct CDR3 sequences, 15% to 20% of them appearing once. Sequencing was performed on peripheral blood mononuclear cells (PBMCs), taken at new diagnosis, from a patient treated with antithyroid drugs. The receptors were sampled from a female donor with Graves disease.

Only a few counts were recorded for this clonotype. The chain links TRBV2 to TRBJ2-3; TRBD2 agrees at 16 bases. From germline, CDR1 is SNHLY and CDR2 FYNNEI. With V trimmed by 4 bases and J by 2 bases, 3 bases remained unmatched. CDR3 length: 17 residues. CDR3 loop: CASSGGLAGGPTDTQYF. As DNA, the CDR3 is TGTGCCAGCAGTGGGGGACTAGCGGGAGGGCCCACAGATACGCAGTATTTT.

This clonotype was observed at least ten times. The chain joins TRBV7-9 to TRBJ2-3; 9 bases align to TRBD1. Germline CDR1 SEHNR, CDR2 FQNEAQ (reference sequence). This CDR3 has 15 amino acids. The V and J ends lost 1 base and 3 bases, in that order; junction bases with no gene match: 2. CDR3 loop: CASSLEGTGTDTQYF. The CDR3 DNA is TGTGCCAGCAGCTTAGAAGGGACAGGGACAGATACGCAGTATTTT.

As concerns this clonotype: This may come from a read error, since a much larger clone is one base off. The rearrangement joins TRBV28 to TRBJ1-2; D is undetermined. This CDR3 is built from 13 residues. CDR1 and CDR2 (germline): MDHEN, SYDVKM. The CDR3 protein is CAGSFAAYYGYTF. CDR3 coding DNA: TGTGCCGGCAGTTTTGCAGCATACTATGGCTACACCTTC.

The sample holds many counts of this clonotype. The chain uses TRBV2 and TRBJ2-1; possibly TRBD2 for D (5 bases). The germline V gene encodes CDR1 SNHLY and CDR2 FYNNEI. This CDR3 is built from 14 residues. V shed 4 bases and J shed 7 bases, with 14 bases lying between them. The CDR3 bases are TGTGCCAGCAGTGTAGTGGGAGCTTCTAATGAGCAGTTCTTC. Translation: CASSVVGASNEQFF. Based on the CDR3 plus reference TRBV2 and TRBJ2-1, the full variable domain is EPEVTQTPSHQVTQMGQEVILRCVPISNHLYFYWYRQILGQKVEFLVSFYNNEISEKSEIFDDQFSVERPDGSNFTLKIRSTKLEDSAMYFCASSVVGASNEQFFGPGTRLTVL.

This clonotype was recorded many times. The V gene is TRBV7-3, the J gene TRBJ2-1, with TRBD2 matching over 11 bases. From germline, CDR1 is SGHTA and CDR2 FQGTGA. The V and J ends lost 5 bases and 4 bases, in that order; junction bases with no gene match: 4. The CDR3 has 15 amino acids. CDR3 bases: TGTGCCAGCAGCCAACTAGCGGGAGTATACAATGAGCAGTTCTTC. Translating it yields CASSQLAGVYNEQFF.

This clonotype was observed at least ten times. The rearrangement links TRBV11-2 to TRBJ1-2; D ambiguous. Germline V gene lookup returns CDR1 SGHAT and CDR2 FQNNGV. Trimming pared 3 bases from V and 7 bases from J, leaving 12 bases between. The CDR3 totals 13 residues. CDR3 DNA: TGTGCCAGCAGCTTTCCTGGGGTTGGTGGCTACACCTTC. It is translated as CASSFPGVGGYTF.

This clonotype was counted once. The chain combines TRBV30 with TRBJ2-3, with 8 positions matching TRBD2. This CDR3 has 15 residues. Trimming took 3 bases from V and 7 from J; bases not matched to a gene: 12. Germline V gene lookup returns CDR1 GTSNPN and CDR2 SVGIG (reference sequence). CDR3 amino acids: CAWSGLAGQRHTQYF. CDR3 bases: TGTGCCTGGAGCGGCCTAGCGGGCCAGAGGCATACGCAGTATTTT.

This clonotype was counted at least ten times. The chain joins TRBV7-9 to TRBJ2-3, with 7 bases that match TRBD2. Looked up from germline, CDR1 is SEHNR and CDR2 is FQNEAQ (reference sequence). Trimming at V came to 0 bases and at J to 6 bases, leaving 6 bases not matched to a gene. The CDR3 totals 15 residues. CDR3 DNA sequence: TGTGCCAGCAGCTTAGCCCCAACCGGGGGGGATACGCAGTATTTT. Translation gives CASSLAPTGGDTQYF.

This clonotype was counted ten times or more. V is TRBV19 and J is TRBJ2-1; D possibly corresponds to TRBD2 (6 bases). The CDR3 loop spans 15 amino acids. Trimming pared 2 bases from V and 5 bases from J, leaving 13 bases between. Germline V gene sequence: CDR1 LNHDA, CDR2 SQIVND (reference sequence). CDR3 in DNA: TGTGCCAGTAGTATAATGGCGGGACCCAACAATGAGCAGTTCTTC. Translated: CASSIMAGPNNEQFF. Complete variable domain (other parts from reference TRBV19 and TRBJ2-1): DGGITQSPKYLFRKEGQNVTLSCEQNLNHDAMYWYRQDPGQGLRLIYYSQIVNDFQKGDIAEGYSVSREKKESFPLTVTSAQKNPTAFYLCASSIMAGPNNEQFFGPGTRLTVL.

In this sample, this clonotype turned up many times. This sequence joins TRBV6-5 and TRBJ1-1, with 7 bases lining up with TRBD1. Unmatched junction bases numbered 11, after V lost 1 base and J lost 3 bases. This CDR3 region has 17 residues. The germline gives CDR1 MNHEY, CDR2 SVGAGI. The CDR3 sequence is CASSYFQGGAIHTEAFF. The CDR3 DNA reads as TGTGCCAGCAGTTACTTTCAGGGGGGCGCCATTCACACTGAAGCTTTCTTT.

This clonotype was recorded many times. The rearrangement links TRBV2 to TRBJ2-7; TRBD1 aligns across 9 bases. Germline assignment: CDR1 SNHLY and CDR2 FYNNEI. The CDR3 loop spans 15 amino acids. Losses at the gene ends were 5 bases for V and 2 bases for J; bases not matched to a gene: 7. CDR3 in amino acids: CASSLRQGVPYEQYF. In DNA, the CDR3 is TGTGCCAGCAGTTTAAGACAGGGGGTTCCCTACGAGCAGTACTTC.

This clonotype was detected ten times or more. V usage is TRBV11-3 and J usage is TRBJ2-5, with TRBD2 identical over 9 bases. V shed 5 bases and J 5 bases; nucleotides not matched to a gene: 15. CDR3 length: 17 residues. Germline V gives CDR1 SGHNT, CDR2 YENEEA. In DNA, the CDR3 is TGTGCCAGCAGCCTGTCCGTTAGCGGGAGTTTTCGGGAGACCCAGTACTTC. This sequence encodes CASSLSVSGSFRETQYF.

V is TRBV2 and J is TRBJ2-5; TRBD1 agrees at 8 bases. Germline trimming cut 7 bases from V and 2 bases from J; bases unmatched to any gene: 3. This CDR3 is built from 13 residues. The V gene's germline CDR1 is SNHLY and CDR2 FYNNEI. The CDR3 loop is CASTQGVQETQYF. The CDR3, as DNA: TGTGCCAGCACACAGGGGGTTCAAGAGACCCAGTACTTC.

For this clonotype: A far more abundant clone sits one base away, making this likely a read error. The rearrangement uses TRBV11-2 and TRBJ1-1, with D perhaps matching TRBD1 (5 bases). This CDR3 has 17 amino acids. V was shortened by 4 bases and J by 2 bases, with 20 bases between the two germline ends. In germline, CDR1 is SGHAT, CDR2 FQNNGV. DNA for the CDR3: TGTGCCAGCAGCTATAGAGGGGAACAAGTCATAAACACTGAAGCTTTCTTT. It specifies CASSYRGEQVINTEAFF.

Many counts were recorded for this clonotype. DNA of the CDR3: TGTGCCAGCAGCCCCTCCTGGCGGGCAAACTACAATGAGCAGTTCTTC. Translated: CASSPSWRANYNEQFF. The chain combines TRBV7-9 with TRBJ2-1; D might be TRBD2 (5 bases). Trimming shortened V by 5 bases and J by 3 bases, and 17 bases separated the two germline ends. The CDR3 has 16 amino acids. Germline CDR1 and CDR2: SEHNR and FQNEAQ (reference sequence).

Ten or more counts support this clonotype. The chain recombines TRBV7-8 with TRBJ1-1; 7 bases are a match to TRBD1. Germline V gene data show CDR1 as SGHVS and CDR2 as FQNEAQ. CDR3 length: 18 amino acids. V trimming: 2 bases; J trimming: 0 bases; junction bases outside the gene matches: 12. The CDR3 bases are TGTGCCAGCAGCTTATACGCCACAGGGGCACTCATGAACACTGAAGCTTTCTTT. Its protein product is CASSLYATGALMNTEAFF.

This clonotype was seen at least ten times. The chain is built from TRBV6-1 and TRBJ1-2, with TRBD1 matching over 7 bases. The CDR3 sequence is 14 residues long. Germline V gene lookup returns CDR1 MNHNS and CDR2 SASEGT. The V gene end was trimmed by 7 bases and the J gene end by 4 bases; junction bases not matched to a gene: 9. CDR3 nucleotide sequence: TGTGCCAGCAAAGAAGGGACAGACATCTATGGCTACACCTTC. This encodes CASKEGTDIYGYTF.

The sample holds a few counts of this clonotype. The rearrangement uses TRBV20-1 and TRBJ1-2; 11 positions agree with TRBD1. Germline V gene lookup returns CDR1 DFQATT and CDR2 SNEGSKA (reference sequence). This CDR3 comprises 13 residues. Here the CDR3 DNA reads TGCATCCCTTGGGACAGGGGGGGGTATGGCTACACCTTC. Its protein is CIPWDRGGYGYTF.

About this clonotype: It is likely a read error: a sequence one base away is far more abundant. CDR3 bases: TGTGCCAGCCGGACTAGCGGGAGCACCGGGGAGCTGTTTTTT. Protein sequence: CASRTSGSTGELFF. The chain carries TRBV19 and TRBJ2-2; 13 bases map to TRBD2. The germline V gene has CDR1 LNHDA and CDR2 SQIVND (reference sequence). This CDR3 is 14 amino acids long. Trimming took 9 bases from V and 4 from J; bases not matched to a gene: 2.

This clonotype was recorded at least ten times. The J gene is TRBJ2-7, the V gene TRBV7-9; maybe TRBD1 (6 bases). Germline lookup yields CDR1 SEHNR and CDR2 FQNEAQ (reference sequence). V dropped 5 bases and J dropped 0 bases, with 14 bases sitting between them. This CDR3 has 15 residues. The CDR3 region has the DNA TGTGCCAGCAGCCTGTCTCAGGGGAACTCCTACGAGCAGTACTTC. Encoded protein: CASSLSQGNSYEQYF.

The sample holds many counts of this clonotype. J is TRBJ2-2 and V is TRBV11-3, with D possibly being TRBD1 (5 bases). Germline V CDR1 and CDR2: SGHNT, YENEEA. The CDR3 covers 16 residues. V lost 5 bases and J 6 bases, leaving 19 bases between the germline ends. CDR3 DNA: TGTGCCAGCAGCCCCCGTACAGGTGACGGGCCCGGGGAGCTGTTTTTT. Translating it yields CASSPRTGDGPGELFF.

V is TRBV2 and J is TRBJ1-1, with 7 nucleotides matching TRBD1. After removal of 7 bases from V and 3 bases from J, the junction contained 8 bases not matched to a gene. CDR1 is SNHLY, CDR2 FYNNEI, per germline. The CDR3 is 14 residues long. The CDR3 region is CASTRDSWDTEAFF. The CDR3 DNA reads as TGTGCCAGCACTCGGGACAGTTGGGACACTGAAGCTTTCTTT.

On this clonotype itself: It may be a read error: a sequence one base away is much more abundant. Here the CDR3 omits its conserved ending phenylalanine or tryptophan, so a read error is the likely source. The chain joins TRBV7-6 to TRBJ2-7; 11 nucleotides line up with TRBD2. CDR1 is SGHVS and CDR2 is FNYEAQ in the germline V gene. V lost 1 base to trimming and J lost 5 bases; unmatched junction nucleotides: 7. This CDR3 region has 16 residues. The CDR3 DNA follows: TGTGCCAGCAGCTTAGTGTCACTAGCGGGAGCCAACGAGCAGTACTGC. Translated, it gives CASSLVSLAGANEQYC.

This clonotype came up many times. CDR3 DNA sequence: TGCGCCAGCAGCCACAGGGGGACAGATACGCAGTATTTT. Amino acids: CASSHRGTDTQYF. The chain has TRBV5-1 and TRBJ2-3, with TRBD1 matching 8 bases. The CDR3 is 13 amino acids. Germline trimming cut 4 bases from V and 3 bases from J; bases unmatched to any gene: 1. Germline values: CDR1 SGHRS, CDR2 YFSETQ.

This clonotype occurred a few times. The chain carries TRBV5-4 and TRBJ1-2; possibly TRBD1 for D (5 bases). The CDR3 loop spans 14 amino acids. CDR1 is SGHNT, CDR2 YYREEE, per germline (reference sequence). The germline V and J ends were trimmed by 4 bases and 6 bases, with 16 bases remaining between them. CDR3 DNA: TGTGCCAGCAGCCCGGGCGGGGGTTTAGATGGCTACACCTTC. Translating gives CASSPGGGLDGYTF.

This clonotype was picked up many times. The V and J genes are TRBV27 and TRBJ2-1; 9 bases line up with TRBD2. J gave up 8 bases and V 3 bases, and 11 bases lay outside the gene matches. This CDR3 spans 16 amino acids. CDR1 is MNHEY and CDR2 is SMNVEV in the germline V gene (reference sequence). The DNA for the CDR3 is TGTGCCAGCAGTTTTGAAGCGGGAGGCCCCAGATATGAGCAGTTCTTC. Protein product: CASSFEAGGPRYEQFF.

This chain links TRBV5-5 with TRBJ2-7, with a possible D match to TRBD2 (6 bases). The germline V and J ends were trimmed by 0 bases and 2 bases, with 12 bases remaining between them. Germline-derived CDR1 and CDR2 are SGHKS and YYEKEE (reference sequence). The CDR3 has 15 amino acids. CDR3 in amino acids: CASSLVVADPYEQYF. In nucleotides, the CDR3 is TGTGCCAGCAGCTTGGTGGTAGCGGACCCCTACGAGCAGTACTTC.